This T cell receptor (beta chain) was found in a study of T cells in Graves' hyperthyroidism and ophthalmopathy. Many counts were recorded for this clonotype. The CDR3 sequence is 15 residues long. The V gene lost 4 bases and the J gene lost 8 bases, with 20 bases spanning the gap. Germline CDR1 MNHEY, CDR2 SMNVEV (reference sequence). PBMCs were derived from under 13 ml fresh peripheral blood. Amplified TCR beta CDR3 regions derived from RNA transcripts. The study used the HTBI primer set for a first-round RT-PCR of the TCR CDR3. TCRdb redid the calling of the multiplex PCR reads with MiXCR, one entry per CDR3 protein. The top ten clones hold roughly 10% of a sample with hundreds of thousands of distinct CDR3 sequences, approximately 14% of them seen once.

Sequences were obtained from blood. This clonotype was obtained from a woman aged 18-29 years with Graves' hyperthyroidism. The genes are TRBV27 and TRBJ1-1; no reliable D call. In nucleotides, the CDR3 is TGTGCCAGCAGTTCCCTCGCCGGAACGTCGGGGGAAGCTTTCTTT. The encoded protein is CASSSLAGTSGEAFF.